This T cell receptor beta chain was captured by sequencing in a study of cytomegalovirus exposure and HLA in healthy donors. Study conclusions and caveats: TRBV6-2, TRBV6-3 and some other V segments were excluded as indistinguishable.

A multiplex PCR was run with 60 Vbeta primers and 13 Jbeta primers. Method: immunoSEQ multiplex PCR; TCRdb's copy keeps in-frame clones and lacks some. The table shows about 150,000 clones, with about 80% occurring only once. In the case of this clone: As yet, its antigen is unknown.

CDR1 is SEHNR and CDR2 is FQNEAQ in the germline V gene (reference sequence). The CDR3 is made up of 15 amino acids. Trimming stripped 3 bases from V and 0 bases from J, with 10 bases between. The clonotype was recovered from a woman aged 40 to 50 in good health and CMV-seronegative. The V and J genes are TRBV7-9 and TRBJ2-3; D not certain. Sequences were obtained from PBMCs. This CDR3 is CASSFRASSTDTQYF. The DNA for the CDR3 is TGTGCCAGCAGCTTCCGAGCTAGTAGCACAGATACGCAGTATTTT.